The 8 T cell receptor delta chains presented below share a single source sample, sequenced in a study of gamma-delta chains in newborns, infants, children. TCRdb reanalyzed the reads using CATT. The table has about 4,500 delta-chain clones, more than 4% seen once. Sequencing input: blood. Receptors originate from a child who was a newborn, infant or young child, either healthy, febrile or measles-vaccinated (not recorded which).

The chain has TRAV29/DV5 and TRDJ3; weak D call: TRDD3 (5 bases). In germline, CDR1 is NSMFDY, CDR2 ISSIKDK. V was cut by 0 bases and J by 2 bases, with 18 bases left in between. This CDR3 is built from 19 residues. The CDR3 reads CAASDRGHAATWDTRQMFF. In nucleotides, the CDR3 is TGTGCAGCAAGCGACAGGGGGCACGCAGCGACCTGGGACACCCGACAGATGTTTTTC.

This clone was observed a handful of times. V is TRDV2 and J is TRDJ3; 9 nucleotides match TRDD3. Germline values: CDR1 GEAIGNYY, CDR2 EKD. The CDR3 is 20 amino acids. V lost 0 bases, J lost 0 bases, and 8 bases stayed unmatched. The CDR3, as DNA: TGTGCCTGTGACACCGCATCTGGGGGATTCAGCTCCTGGGACACCCGACAGATGTTTTTC. Protein: CACDTASGGFSSWDTRQMFF.

This clone is deemed medium-sized. The rearrangement joins TRDV2 to TRDJ3, with 9 bases lining up with TRDD3. The CDR3 is made up of 18 amino acids. From germline, CDR1 is GEAIGNYY and CDR2 EKD. V gave up 3 bases and J gave up 0 bases; unmatched junction bases: 5. CDR3 protein: CACDVLGDISWDTRQMFF. As DNA, the CDR3 is TGTGCCTGTGACGTACTGGGGGACATCTCCTGGGACACCCGACAGATGTTTTTC.

The chain couples TRDV2 to TRDJ1; 11 bases match TRDD3. The CDR3 extends over 21 amino acids. Germline loops: CDR1 GEAIGNYY, CDR2 EKD. V was pared by 0 bases and J by 0 bases, with 17 bases of the junction left unmatched. The chain's CDR3 is CACDTGAVVLLGDRYTDKLIF. CDR3 sequence (DNA): TGTGCCTGTGACACCGGGGCCGTCGTCCTACTGGGGGATAGGTACACCGATAAACTCATCTTT.

This clone was counted only a few times. The rearrangement joins TRDV2 to TRDJ3; 12 nucleotides align to TRDD3. This CDR3 is built from 17 residues. The junction had 6 bases not matched to a gene; V was cut back by 0 bases and J by 10 bases. Germline V gene lookup returns CDR1 GEAIGNYY and CDR2 EKD. The CDR3: CACDTVLGDTITRQMFF. The CDR3 DNA reads TGTGCCTGTGACACCGTACTGGGGGATACCATAACCCGACAGATGTTTTTC.

The table lists this clone with a few counts. V usage is TRDV2 and J usage is TRDJ3; 13 positions match TRDD3. This CDR3 has 20 amino acids. CDR1 and CDR2 (germline): GEAIGNYY, EKD. V was clipped by 1 base and J by 1 base; unmatched bases: 6. This CDR3 reads CACDTATGGYASWDTRQMFF. CDR3 DNA sequence: TGTGCCTGTGACACGGCTACTGGGGGATACGCGTCCTGGGACACCCGACAGATGTTTTTC.

This clone is labeled as large. The sample has other DNA sequences that encode this CDR3 too. The chain has TRDV2 and TRDJ2, with TRDD3 identical over 12 bases. The CDR3 totals 18 residues. V was pared by 0 bases and J by 8 bases, with 12 bases of the junction left unmatched. Germline V lookup: CDR1 GEAIGNYY, CDR2 EKD. The CDR3 DNA is TGTGCCTGTGACACCGTTCCTGCTGGGGGATACGGGTCCGCACAACTCTTCTTT. It yields the protein CACDTVPAGGYGSAQLFF.

A few counts support this clone. This sample also contains other DNA sequences that code for the same CDR3. The CDR3 DNA is TGTGCCTGTGACAAACTGGGGGACAGCTCCTGGGACACCCGACAGATGTTTTTC. Translating gives CACDKLGDSSWDTRQMFF. The chain employs TRDV2 and TRDJ3; 9 bases are a match to TRDD3. This CDR3 region has 18 residues. Germline assignment: CDR1 GEAIGNYY and CDR2 EKD. With 2 bases clipped from V and 0 bases from J, the junction kept 4 bases outside the gene matches.